This T cell receptor (beta chain) was recorded in a study of blood T cell repertoires in COVID-19. The CDR3 covers 10 residues. The V end was cut by 3 bases, the J end by 8 bases, with 7 bases between. Germline CDR1 is GTSNPN and CDR2 is SVGIG (reference sequence). Study processing details: Reference gene primer amplification in the assay estimated nucleated cell counts. The protocol was immunoSEQ multiplex PCR, while the TCRdb copy is restricted to in-frame clones and leaves out a portion. Clone size and the V and J calls come from that table; the DNA yielded D and trimming. The data hold fewer than 250,000 clones, with around 82% observed a single time.

This sequence was found in a middle-aged woman with acute COVID-19. The source material was PBMCs or T cells enriched from blood (not recorded which). The V gene is TRBV30, the J gene TRBJ1-1; D remains unclear. The CDR3 bases are TGTGCCTGGAGCCGAAGCGAAGCTTTCTTT. Translation: CAWSRSEAFF.